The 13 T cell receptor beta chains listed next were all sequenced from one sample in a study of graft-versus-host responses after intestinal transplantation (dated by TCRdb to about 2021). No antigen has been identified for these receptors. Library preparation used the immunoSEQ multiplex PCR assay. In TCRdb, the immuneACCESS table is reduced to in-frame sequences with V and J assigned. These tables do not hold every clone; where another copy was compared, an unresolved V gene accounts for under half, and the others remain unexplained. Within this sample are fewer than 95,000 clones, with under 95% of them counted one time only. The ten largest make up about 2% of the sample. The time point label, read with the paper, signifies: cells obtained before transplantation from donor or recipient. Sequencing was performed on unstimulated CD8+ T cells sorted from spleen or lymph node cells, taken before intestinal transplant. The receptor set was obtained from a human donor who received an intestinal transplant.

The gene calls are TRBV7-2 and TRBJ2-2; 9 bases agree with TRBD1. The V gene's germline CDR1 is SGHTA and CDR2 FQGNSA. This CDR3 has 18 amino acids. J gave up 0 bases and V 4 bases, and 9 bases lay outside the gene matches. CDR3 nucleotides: TGTGCCAGCAGCTCGGGGACAGGGCTGATTTCGAACACCGGGGAGCTGTTTTTT. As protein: CASSSGTGLISNTGELFF.

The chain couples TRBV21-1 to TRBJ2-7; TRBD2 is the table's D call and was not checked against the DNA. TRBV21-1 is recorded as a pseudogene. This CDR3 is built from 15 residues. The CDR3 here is CASSIPGLPNYEQYF. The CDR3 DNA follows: TGTGCCAGCAGCATCCCGGGACTACCGAACTACGAGCAGTACTTC.

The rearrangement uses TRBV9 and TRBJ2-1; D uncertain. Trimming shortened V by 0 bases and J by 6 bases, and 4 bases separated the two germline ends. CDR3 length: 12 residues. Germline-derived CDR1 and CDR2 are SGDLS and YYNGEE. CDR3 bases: TGTGCCAGCAGCGTAGCGGGCAATGAGCAGTTCTTC. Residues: CASSVAGNEQFF.

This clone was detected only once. CDR3 region: CASSHRGGLNTEAFF. In nucleotides, the CDR3 is TGTGCCAGCAGTCACAGGGGGGGTTTGAACACTGAAGCTTTCTTT. The chain employs TRBV27 and TRBJ1-1; 8 nucleotides match TRBD1. V gave up 5 bases and J gave up 0 bases; unmatched junction bases: 5. Germline V gene lookup returns CDR1 MNHEY and CDR2 SMNVEV (reference sequence). This CDR3 is built from 15 residues.

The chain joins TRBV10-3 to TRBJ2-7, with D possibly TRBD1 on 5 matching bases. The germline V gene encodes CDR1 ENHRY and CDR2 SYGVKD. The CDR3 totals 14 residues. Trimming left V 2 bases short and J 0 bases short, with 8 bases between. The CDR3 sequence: CAISEPRVSYEQYF. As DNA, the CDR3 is TGTGCCATCAGTGAGCCCAGGGTCTCCTACGAGCAGTACTTC.

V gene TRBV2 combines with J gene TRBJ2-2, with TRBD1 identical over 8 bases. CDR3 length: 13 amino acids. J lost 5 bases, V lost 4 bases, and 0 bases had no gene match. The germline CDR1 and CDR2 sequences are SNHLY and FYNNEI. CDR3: CASSGTGTGELFF. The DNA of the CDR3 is TGTGCCAGCAGTGGGACAGGGACCGGGGAGCTGTTTTTT.

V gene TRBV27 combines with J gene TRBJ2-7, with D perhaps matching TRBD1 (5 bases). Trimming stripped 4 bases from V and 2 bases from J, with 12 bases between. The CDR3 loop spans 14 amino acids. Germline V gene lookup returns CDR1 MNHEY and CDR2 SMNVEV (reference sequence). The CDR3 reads CASSYKAGTYEQYF. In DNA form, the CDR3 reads TGTGCCAGCAGTTATAAGGCAGGGACCTACGAGCAGTACTTC.

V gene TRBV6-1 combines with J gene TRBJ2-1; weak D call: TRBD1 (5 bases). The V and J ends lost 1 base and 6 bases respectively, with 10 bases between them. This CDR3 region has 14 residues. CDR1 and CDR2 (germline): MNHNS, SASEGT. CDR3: CASSEGGGFNEQFF. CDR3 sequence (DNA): TGTGCCAGCAGTGAAGGGGGCGGTTTCAATGAGCAGTTCTTC.

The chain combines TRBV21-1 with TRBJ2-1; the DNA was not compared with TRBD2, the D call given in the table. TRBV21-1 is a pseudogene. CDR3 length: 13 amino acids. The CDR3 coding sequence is TGTGCCAGGCTAGCGGGGGGGTCGAATGAGCAGTTCTTC. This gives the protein CARLAGGSNEQFF.

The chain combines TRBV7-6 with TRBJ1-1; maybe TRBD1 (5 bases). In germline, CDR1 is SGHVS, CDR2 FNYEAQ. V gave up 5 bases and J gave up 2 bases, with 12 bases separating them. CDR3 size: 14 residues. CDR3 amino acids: CASSRGGVNTEAFF. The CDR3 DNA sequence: TGTGCCAGCAGCCGCGGAGGGGTTAACACTGAAGCTTTCTTT.

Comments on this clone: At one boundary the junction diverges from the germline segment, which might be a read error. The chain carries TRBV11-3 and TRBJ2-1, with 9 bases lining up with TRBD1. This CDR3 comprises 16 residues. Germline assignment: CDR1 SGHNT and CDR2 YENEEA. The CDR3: CASSLGPSGQGHEQLF. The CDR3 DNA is TGTGCCAGCAGCTTAGGTCCCTCGGGACAGGGCCATGAGCAGCTCTTC.

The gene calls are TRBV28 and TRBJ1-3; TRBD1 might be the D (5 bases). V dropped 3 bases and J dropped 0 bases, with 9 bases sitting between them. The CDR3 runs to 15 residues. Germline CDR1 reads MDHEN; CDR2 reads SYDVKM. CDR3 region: CASSFKTVSGNTIYF. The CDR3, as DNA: TGTGCCAGCAGTTTTAAGACAGTCTCTGGAAACACCATATATTTT.

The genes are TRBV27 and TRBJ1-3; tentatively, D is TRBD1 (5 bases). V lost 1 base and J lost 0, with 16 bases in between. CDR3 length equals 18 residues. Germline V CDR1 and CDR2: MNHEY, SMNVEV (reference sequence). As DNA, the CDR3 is TGTGCCAGCAGTTTATATGGCGGGGGGACTCACTCTGGAAACACCATATATTTT. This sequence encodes CASSLYGGGTHSGNTIYF.